This T cell receptor beta chain is drawn from a study of shared clonotypes between healthy human individuals (dated by TCRdb to about 2020). At the level of the whole study: The cohort included a few men and two women between 18 and 49 years of age. For each donor, CD4 naive and CD4 memory were each given three plates, CD8 naive was given two plates, and CD8 memory was given one plate. To estimate repertoire size and how much clonotype sharing occurs between individuals, the study deeply sequenced the blood TCR repertoires of a handful of healthy adults. To increase sequencing depth and limit assay-specific biases, TCR repertoire library preparation and sequencing were carried out by different laboratories using diverse techniques. Per donor, leukapheresis produced somewhere between about 0.94 and 9.5 billion PBMCs.

Using the deep immunoSEQ assay, TCR CDR3 regions were amplified from genomic DNA by multiplex PCR. Extracted genomic DNA from each cell subset was distributed evenly across all wells of several immunoSEQ 96-well plates, and each plate was treated as a replicate. Each replicate PCR for sorted subsets received roughly 200 ng genomic DNA, equal to tens of thousands of T cell genomes. Purified libraries were measured with a Qubit 3.0 fluorometer, size-checked on a Bioanalyzer 2100, and measured again with the KAPA Library Quantification kit. A separate single-read 150-cycle Illumina NextSeq 550 flow cell was used to sequence each immunoSEQ 96-well plate. Regarding the original processing steps: Because only junctional sequences without quality scores were contained in the immunoSEQ output, filtering matching that applied to full-length reads could not be performed. Sequences were annotated with PyIR, a Python wrapper for IgBLAST v1.9, and V/J genes and CDR3 were assigned using IMGT germline references. Any read was removed if the V/J assignment was weak (E-value above 1e-6), the CDR3 was missing, or the read contained stop codons, out-of-frame junctions, or ambiguous translated residues. V3J clonotypes were defined by identical inferred V gene, J gene, and CDR3 amino acid sequence. Percentage overlap between repertoires was computed as shared unique clonotypes divided by the size of the smaller repertoire. Three approaches were used to assess repertoire richness: RTK rarefaction, the Chao1 estimator, and Recon v2.1 estimates of unobserved clonotypes. Generation probabilities for all TCRbeta clonotypes obtained by the gDNA method from a few donors were computed using OLGA. Held by TCRdb, this immuneACCESS table contains in-frame sequences only and omits some clones. Under half of the omission traces to an unresolved V gene where checked; the cause of the rest is unknown. D and trimming were read from the DNA, whereas the V and J calls and clone size are those reported in that table. The table for this sample lists approximately 640,000 clones; about three quarters of them were counted only once. The ten largest clones capture approximately 1.8% of the sample.

The CDR3 numbers 16 residues from cysteine through phenylalanine. Just CDR3 DNA is preserved here, 48 bases in frame from base 1. The junction carries 22 bases between V and J, which are trimmed by 6 bases and 7 bases respectively. CDR1 and CDR2 are read off the germline V gene as WSHSY and SAAADI. About this clone itself: Its antigen remains undetermined. The input lacks base qualities; no much larger clone sits a single base away.

What the study reported, not specific to this receptor: Pairwise subsampling indicated that sequencing depth was expected to affect the degree of clonotype sharing among donors. Sampling was limited to blood, and TCR repertoires in tissue likely differ from TCR repertoires in blood. Across a few donors, about 5.2% of naive CD4, approximately 3.6% of naive CD8, under 2.5% of memory CD4, and 0.3% to 0.45% of memory CD8 clonotypes were shared. Because the study included a small number of donors, the genetic and exposure-history diversity represented was limited. Even with the large sequencing depth, rarefaction of the sorted-subset datasets indicated that sequencing was incomplete. Naive subsets generally had larger estimated clonotype richness than memory subsets. Higher generation probabilities were observed for clonotypes shared by all four sorted-subset donors than for non-shared clonotypes.

Healthy HIV-negative adults with no recently reported acute infections or vaccinations were included as donors. Every donor was a Caucasian adult living in Nashville, Tennessee, USA. CD4+ T cells were enriched through magnetic negative selection, after which naive cells were positively selected on CD45RA and the remaining negative fraction served as the memory subset. After blood collection by leukapheresis, PBMCs were isolated using Ficoll-Histopaque density gradient centrifugation and then cryopreserved in the vapor phase of liquid nitrogen. Analytical flow cytometry was used to check the purity and quantity of every magnetically sorted T cell population. Genomic DNA was isolated from every sorted fraction and measured by UV absorbance on a Nanodrop 2000c.

Sample: memory CD4+ T cells sorted from blood. The sample's cell subset or site label is to be understood as: CD45RA-negative fraction. The chain couples TRBV10-2 to TRBJ2-4, with the D segment possibly TRBD1 or TRBD2, each aligning over 6 bases. The TCR was taken from a woman under 40 in good health. The encoded CDR3 is CASRLLGGGPRNIQYF. In nucleotides, the sequence is TGCGCCAGCAGACTTCTAGGTGGGGGGCCCAGGAACATTCAGTACTTC.